This T cell receptor (beta chain) was captured by sequencing in a study of spatial heterogeneity in lung cancer. Study background: Alpha-chain sequences were consistently detected in smaller numbers than beta-chain sequences.

Broader study findings: Tumor mutation count correlated with how many alpha and beta TCRs expanded intratumorally.

Noted time point: sample taken at primary tumor resection. Just over 70 TRACERx patients with early, untreated non-small cell lung cancer donated samples. The presence of a unique molecular identifier marked each TCR cDNA molecule. A single record per CDR3 protein comes from TCRdb applying MiXCR to the 5' RACE reads. The sample holds 1,500 to 2,000 distinct CDR3 sequences, 8% to 9% seen once. CDR1 and CDR2 (germline): MGHRA, YSYEKL. V gave up 5 bases and J gave up 3 bases; unmatched junction bases: 5. The CDR3 spans 15 residues. This clonotype is medium-sized (0.01 to 0.1%). The antigen remains undetermined.

The receptor comes from a female donor with early-stage non-small cell lung cancer. The rearrangement links TRBV4-1 to TRBJ2-1; 9 bases align to TRBD2. The input for sequencing was lung tumor tissue, taken at surgery. DNA of the CDR3: TGCGCCAGCAGCGCCTGGACTAGCGTCTACAATGAGCAGTTCTTC. Its protein product is CASSAWTSVYNEQFF.